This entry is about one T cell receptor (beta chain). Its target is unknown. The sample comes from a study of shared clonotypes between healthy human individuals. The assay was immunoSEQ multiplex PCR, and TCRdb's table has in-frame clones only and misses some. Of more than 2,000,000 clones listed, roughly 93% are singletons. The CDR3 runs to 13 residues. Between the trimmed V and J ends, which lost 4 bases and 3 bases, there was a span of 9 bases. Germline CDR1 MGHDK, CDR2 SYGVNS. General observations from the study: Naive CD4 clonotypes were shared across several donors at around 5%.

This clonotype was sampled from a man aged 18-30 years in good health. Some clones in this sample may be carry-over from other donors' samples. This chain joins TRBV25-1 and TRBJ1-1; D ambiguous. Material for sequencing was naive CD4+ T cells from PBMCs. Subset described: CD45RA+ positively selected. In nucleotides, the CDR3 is TGTGCCAGCAGTGGTGGAAGTTACACTGAAGCTTTCTTT. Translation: CASSGGSYTEAFF.